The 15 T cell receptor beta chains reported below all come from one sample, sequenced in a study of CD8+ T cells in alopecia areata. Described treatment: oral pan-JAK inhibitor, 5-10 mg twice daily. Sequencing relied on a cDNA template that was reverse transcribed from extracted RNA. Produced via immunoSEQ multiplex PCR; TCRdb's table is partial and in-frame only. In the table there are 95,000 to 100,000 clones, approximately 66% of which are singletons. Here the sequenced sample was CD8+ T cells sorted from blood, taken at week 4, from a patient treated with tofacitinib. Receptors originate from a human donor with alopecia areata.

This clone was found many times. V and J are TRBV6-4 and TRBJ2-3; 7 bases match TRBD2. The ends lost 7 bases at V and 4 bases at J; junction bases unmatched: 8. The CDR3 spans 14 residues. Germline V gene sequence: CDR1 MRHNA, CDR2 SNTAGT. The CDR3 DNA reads TGTGCCAGCACCACTAGCGCCCCTTCAGATACGCAGTATTTT. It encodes CASTTSAPSDTQYF.

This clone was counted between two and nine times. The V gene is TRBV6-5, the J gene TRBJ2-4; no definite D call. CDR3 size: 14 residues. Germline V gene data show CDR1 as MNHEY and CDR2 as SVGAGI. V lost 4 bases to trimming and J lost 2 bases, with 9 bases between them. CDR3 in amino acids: CASSLLGPKNIQYF. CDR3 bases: TGTGCCAGCAGTTTACTCGGGCCCAAAAACATTCAGTACTTC.

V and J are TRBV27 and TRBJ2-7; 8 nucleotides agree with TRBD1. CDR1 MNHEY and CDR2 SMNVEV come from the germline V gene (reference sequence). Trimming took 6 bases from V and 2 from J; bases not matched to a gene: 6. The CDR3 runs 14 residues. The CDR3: CASSPQTGAYEQYF. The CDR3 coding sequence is TGTGCCAGCAGCCCACAGACAGGGGCCTACGAGCAGTACTTC.

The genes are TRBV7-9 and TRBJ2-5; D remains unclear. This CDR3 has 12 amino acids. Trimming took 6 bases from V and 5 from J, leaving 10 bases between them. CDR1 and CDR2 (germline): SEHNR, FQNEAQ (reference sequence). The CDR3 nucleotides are TGTGCCAGCAGGGACCTGGGGGAGACCCAGTACTTC. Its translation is CASRDLGETQYF. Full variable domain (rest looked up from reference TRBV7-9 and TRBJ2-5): DTGVSQNPRHKITKRGQNVTFRCDPISEHNRLYWYRQTLGQGPEFLTYFQNEAQLEKSRLLSDRFSAERPKGSFSTLEIQRTEQGDSAMYLCASRDLGETQYFGPGTRLLVL.

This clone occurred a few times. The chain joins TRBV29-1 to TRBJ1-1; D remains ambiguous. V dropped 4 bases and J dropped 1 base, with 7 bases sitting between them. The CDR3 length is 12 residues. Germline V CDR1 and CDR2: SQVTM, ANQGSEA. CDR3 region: CSVGVQNTEAFF. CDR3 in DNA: TGCAGCGTTGGGGTCCAGAACACTGAAGCTTTCTTT.

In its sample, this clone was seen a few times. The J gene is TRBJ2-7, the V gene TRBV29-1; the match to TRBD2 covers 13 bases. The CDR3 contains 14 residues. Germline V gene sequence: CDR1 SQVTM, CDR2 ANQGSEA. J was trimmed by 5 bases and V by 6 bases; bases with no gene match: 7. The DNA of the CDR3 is TGCAGCGTAGAGGGACTAGCGGGGTCCGACGAGCAGTACTTC. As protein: CSVEGLAGSDEQYF.

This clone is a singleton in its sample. The CDR3 DNA sequence: TGTGCCAGCATGTTAAGCGGGGTCACAGATACGCAGTATTTT. This codes for CASMLSGVTDTQYF. J is TRBJ2-3 and V is TRBV27; 7 positions agree with TRBD2. The CDR3 spans 14 residues. Germline loops: CDR1 MNHEY, CDR2 SMNVEV (reference sequence). J was trimmed by 2 bases and V by 7 bases; bases with no gene match: 6.

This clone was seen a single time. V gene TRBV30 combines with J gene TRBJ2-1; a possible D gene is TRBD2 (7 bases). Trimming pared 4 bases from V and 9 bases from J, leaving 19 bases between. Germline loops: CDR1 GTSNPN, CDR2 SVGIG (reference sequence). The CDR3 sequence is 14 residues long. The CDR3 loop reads CAWNLGGGFGEQFF. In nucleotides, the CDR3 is TGTGCCTGGAACCTAGGGGGGGGCTTCGGTGAGCAGTTCTTC. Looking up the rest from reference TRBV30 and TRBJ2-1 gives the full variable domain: SQTIHQWPATLVQPVGSPLSLECTVEGTSNPNLYWYRQAAGRGLQLLFYSVGIGQISSEVPQNLSASRPQDRQFILSSKKLLLSDSGFYLCAWNLGGGFGEQFFGPGTRLTVL.

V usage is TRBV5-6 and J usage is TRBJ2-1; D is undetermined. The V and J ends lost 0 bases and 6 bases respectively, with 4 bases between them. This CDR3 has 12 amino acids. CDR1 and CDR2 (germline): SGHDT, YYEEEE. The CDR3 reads CASSLALNEQFF. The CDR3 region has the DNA TGTGCCAGCAGCTTGGCCCTCAATGAGCAGTTCTTC.

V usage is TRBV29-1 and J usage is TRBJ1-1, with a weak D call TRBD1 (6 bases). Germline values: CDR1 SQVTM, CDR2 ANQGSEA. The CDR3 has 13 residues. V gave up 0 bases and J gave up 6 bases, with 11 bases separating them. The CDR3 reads CSVEDLQGPEAFF. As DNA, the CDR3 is TGCAGCGTTGAAGATCTACAGGGACCTGAAGCTTTCTTT.

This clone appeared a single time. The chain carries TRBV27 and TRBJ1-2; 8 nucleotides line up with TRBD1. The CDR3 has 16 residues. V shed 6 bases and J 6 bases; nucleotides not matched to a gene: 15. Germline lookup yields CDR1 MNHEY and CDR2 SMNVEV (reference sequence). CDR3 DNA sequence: TGTGCCAGCAGCGCACACCCGGGACAGGATGAGCATGGCTACACCTTC. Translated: CASSAHPGQDEHGYTF.

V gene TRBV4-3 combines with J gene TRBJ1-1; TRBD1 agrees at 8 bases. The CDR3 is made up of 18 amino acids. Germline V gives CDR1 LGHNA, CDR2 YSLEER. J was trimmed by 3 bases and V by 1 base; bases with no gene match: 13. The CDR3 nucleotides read TGCGCCAGCAGCCAAGGCCGGACAGGGAAATCACCGGACACTGAAGCTTTCTTT. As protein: CASSQGRTGKSPDTEAFF.

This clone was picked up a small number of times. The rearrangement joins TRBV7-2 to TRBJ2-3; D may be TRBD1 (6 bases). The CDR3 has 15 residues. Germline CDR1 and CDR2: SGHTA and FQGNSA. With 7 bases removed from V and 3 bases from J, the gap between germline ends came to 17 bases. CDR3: CASTLWGQWTDTQYF. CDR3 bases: TGTGCCAGCACCCTCTGGGGGCAATGGACAGATACGCAGTATTTT.

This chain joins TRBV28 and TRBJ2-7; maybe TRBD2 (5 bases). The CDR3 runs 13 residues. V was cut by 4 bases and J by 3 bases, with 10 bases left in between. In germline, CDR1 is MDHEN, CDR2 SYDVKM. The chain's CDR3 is CASSSQLVYEQYF. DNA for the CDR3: TGTGCCAGCAGTTCTCAACTAGTCTACGAGCAGTACTTC.

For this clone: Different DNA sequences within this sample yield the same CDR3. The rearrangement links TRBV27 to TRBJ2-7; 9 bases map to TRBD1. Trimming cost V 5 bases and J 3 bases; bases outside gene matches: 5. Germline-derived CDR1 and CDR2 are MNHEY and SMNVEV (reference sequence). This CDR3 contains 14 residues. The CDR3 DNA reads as TGTGCCAGCAGTCCCACAGGGGGCGGCTACGAGCAGTACTTC. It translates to CASSPTGGGYEQYF.